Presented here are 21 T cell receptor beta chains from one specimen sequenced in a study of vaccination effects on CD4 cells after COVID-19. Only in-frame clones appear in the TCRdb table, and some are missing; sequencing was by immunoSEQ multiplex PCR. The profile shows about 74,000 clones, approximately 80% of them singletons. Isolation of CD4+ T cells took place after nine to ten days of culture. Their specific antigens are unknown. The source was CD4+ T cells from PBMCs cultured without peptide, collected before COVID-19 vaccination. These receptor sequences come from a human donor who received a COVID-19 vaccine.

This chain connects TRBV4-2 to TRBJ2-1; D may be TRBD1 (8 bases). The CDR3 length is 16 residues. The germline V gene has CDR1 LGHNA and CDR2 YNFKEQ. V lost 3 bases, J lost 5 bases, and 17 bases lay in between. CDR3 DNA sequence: TGTGCCAGCAGCCAGAGGACAGGGAGGGGGAACAATGAGCAGTTCTTC. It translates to CASSQRTGRGNNEQFF.

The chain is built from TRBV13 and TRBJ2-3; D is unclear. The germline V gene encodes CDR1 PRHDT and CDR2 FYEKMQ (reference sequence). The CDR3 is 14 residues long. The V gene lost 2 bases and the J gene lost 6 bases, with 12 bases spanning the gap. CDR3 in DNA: TGTGCCAGCAGCTTAAGAGTTCTACAGGATACGCAGTATTTT. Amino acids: CASSLRVLQDTQYF. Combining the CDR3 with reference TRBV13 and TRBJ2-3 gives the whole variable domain AAGVIQSPRHLIKEKRETATLKCYPIPRHDTVYWYQQGPGQDPQFLISFYEKMQSDKGSIPDRFSAQQFSDYHSELNMSSLELGDSALYFCASSLRVLQDTQYFGPGTRLTVL.

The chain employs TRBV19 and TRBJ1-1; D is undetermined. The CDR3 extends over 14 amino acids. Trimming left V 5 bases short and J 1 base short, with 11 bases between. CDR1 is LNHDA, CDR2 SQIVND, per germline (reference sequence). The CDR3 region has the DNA TGTGCCAGTAGTCCTTCCCAGCCGAACACTGAAGCTTTCTTT. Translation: CASSPSQPNTEAFF.

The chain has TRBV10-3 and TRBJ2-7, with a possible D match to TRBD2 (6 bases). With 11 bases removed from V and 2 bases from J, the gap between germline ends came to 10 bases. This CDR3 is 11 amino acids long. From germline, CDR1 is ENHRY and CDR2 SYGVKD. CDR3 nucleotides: TGTGCCTCGGGAGACACCTACGAGCAGTACGTC. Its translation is CASGDTYEQYV.

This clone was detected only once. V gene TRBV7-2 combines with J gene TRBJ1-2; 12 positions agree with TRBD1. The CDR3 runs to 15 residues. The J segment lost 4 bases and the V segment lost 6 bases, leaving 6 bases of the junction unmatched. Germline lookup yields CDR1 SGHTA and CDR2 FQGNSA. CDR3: CASRWGDRGLYGYTF. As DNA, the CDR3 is TGTGCCAGCAGGTGGGGGGACAGGGGGCTCTATGGCTACACCTTC.

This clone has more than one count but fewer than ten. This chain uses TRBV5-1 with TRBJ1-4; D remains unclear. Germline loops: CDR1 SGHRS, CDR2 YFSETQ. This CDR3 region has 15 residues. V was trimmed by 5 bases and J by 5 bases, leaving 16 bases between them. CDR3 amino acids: CASRNTGIRNEKLFF. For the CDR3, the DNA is TGCGCCAGCAGGAATACCGGGATTAGGAATGAAAAACTGTTTTTT.

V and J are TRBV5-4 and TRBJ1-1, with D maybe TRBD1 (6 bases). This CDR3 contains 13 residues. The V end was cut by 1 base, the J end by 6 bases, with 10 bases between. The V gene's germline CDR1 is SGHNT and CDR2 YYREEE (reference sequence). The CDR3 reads CASSLKGGAEAFF. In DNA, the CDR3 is TGTGCCAGCAGCTTGAAAGGGGGGGCTGAAGCTTTCTTT.

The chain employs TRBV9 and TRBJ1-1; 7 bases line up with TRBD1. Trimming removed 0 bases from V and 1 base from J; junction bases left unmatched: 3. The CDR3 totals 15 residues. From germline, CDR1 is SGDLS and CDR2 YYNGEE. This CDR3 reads CASSVGGQTNTEAFF. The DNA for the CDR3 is TGTGCCAGCAGCGTAGGGGGACAGACGAACACTGAAGCTTTCTTT.

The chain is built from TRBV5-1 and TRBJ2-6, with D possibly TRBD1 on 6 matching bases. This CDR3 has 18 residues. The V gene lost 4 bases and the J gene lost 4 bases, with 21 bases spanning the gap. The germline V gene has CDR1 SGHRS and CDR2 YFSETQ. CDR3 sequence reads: CASSIRQASSEGANVLTF. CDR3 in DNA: TGCGCCAGCAGCATAAGACAGGCCTCCTCGGAAGGGGCCAACGTCCTGACTTTC.

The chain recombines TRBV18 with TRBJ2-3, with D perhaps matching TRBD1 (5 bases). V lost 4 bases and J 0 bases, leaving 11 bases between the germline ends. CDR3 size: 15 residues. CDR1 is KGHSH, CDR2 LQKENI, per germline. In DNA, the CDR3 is TGTGCCAGCTCACTAGGGCAGGGTAGCACAGATACGCAGTATTTT. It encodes CASSLGQGSTDTQYF. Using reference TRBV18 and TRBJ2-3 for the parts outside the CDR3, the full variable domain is NAGVMQNPRHLVRRRGQEARLRCSPMKGHSHVYWYRQLPEEGLKFMVYLQKENIIDESGMPKERFSAEFPKEGPSILRIQQVVRGDSAAYFCASSLGQGSTDTQYFGPGTRLTVL.

The CDR3 nucleotides are TGTGCCAGCAGCCACGGAGCGGGGGTGTCCTACAATGAGCAGTTCTTC. Protein sequence: CASSHGAGVSYNEQFF. This chain links TRBV3-1 (or the pseudogene TRBV3-2) with TRBJ2-1; 8 bases agree with TRBD2. Germline V gene lookup returns CDR1 LGHDT and CDR2 YNNKEL (reference sequence). This CDR3 region has 16 residues. V was clipped by 3 bases and J by 1 base; unmatched bases: 5.

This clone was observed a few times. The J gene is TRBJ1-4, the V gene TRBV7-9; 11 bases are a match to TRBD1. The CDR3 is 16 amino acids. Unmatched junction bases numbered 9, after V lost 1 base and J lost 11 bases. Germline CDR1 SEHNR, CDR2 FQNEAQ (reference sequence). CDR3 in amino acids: CASSLGGQGELGKLFF. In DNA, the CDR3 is TGTGCCAGCAGCTTAGGGGGACAGGGGGAACTTGGGAAACTGTTTTTT.

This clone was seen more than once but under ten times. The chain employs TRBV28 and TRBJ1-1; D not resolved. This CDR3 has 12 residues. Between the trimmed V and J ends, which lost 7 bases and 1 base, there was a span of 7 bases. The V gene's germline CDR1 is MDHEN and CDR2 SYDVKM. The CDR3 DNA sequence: TGTGCCAGCAAGCTATGGAACACTGAAGCTTTCTTT. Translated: CASKLWNTEAFF.

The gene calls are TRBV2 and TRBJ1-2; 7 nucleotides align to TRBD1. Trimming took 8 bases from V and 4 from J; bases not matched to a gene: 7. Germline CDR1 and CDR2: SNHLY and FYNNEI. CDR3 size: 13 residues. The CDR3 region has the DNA TGTGCCAGCCAATCCGGGACAGCCTATGGCTACACCTTC. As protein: CASQSGTAYGYTF. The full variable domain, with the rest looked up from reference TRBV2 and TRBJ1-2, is EPEVTQTPSHQVTQMGQEVILRCVPISNHLYFYWYRQILGQKVEFLVSFYNNEISEKSEIFDDQFSVERPDGSNFTLKIRSTKLEDSAMYFCASQSGTAYGYTFGSGTRLTVV.

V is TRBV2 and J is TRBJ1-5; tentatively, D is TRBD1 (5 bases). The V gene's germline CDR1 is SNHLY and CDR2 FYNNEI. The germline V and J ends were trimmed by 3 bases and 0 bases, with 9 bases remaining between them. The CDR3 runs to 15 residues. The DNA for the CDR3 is TGTGCCAGCAGTGAGAGGGACTATAGCAATCAGCCCCAGCATTTT. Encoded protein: CASSERDYSNQPQHF.

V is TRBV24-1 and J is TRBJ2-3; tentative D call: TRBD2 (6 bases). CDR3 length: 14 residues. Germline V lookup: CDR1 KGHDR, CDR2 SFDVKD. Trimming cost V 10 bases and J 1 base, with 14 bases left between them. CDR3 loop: CATAESGGTDTQYF. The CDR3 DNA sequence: TGTGCCACGGCTGAGTCGGGGGGCACAGATACGCAGTATTTT.

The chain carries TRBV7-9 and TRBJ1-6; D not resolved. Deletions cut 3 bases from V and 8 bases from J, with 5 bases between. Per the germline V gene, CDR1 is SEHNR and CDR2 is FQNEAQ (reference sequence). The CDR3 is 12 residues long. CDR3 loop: CASSFTDSPLHF. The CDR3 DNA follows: TGTGCCAGCAGCTTTACAGATTCACCCCTCCACTTT.

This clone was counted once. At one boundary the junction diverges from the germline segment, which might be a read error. The CDR3 sequence is CASSLVEGAF. CDR3 DNA sequence: TGCGCCAGCAGCTTGGTTGAGGGGGCCTTT. The chain has TRBV5-1 and TRBJ1-1; 7 positions agree with TRBD1. Germline values: CDR1 SGHRS, CDR2 YFSETQ. The CDR3 is 10 residues long. Together with reference TRBV5-1 and TRBJ1-1, the CDR3 gives the full variable domain: KAGVTQTPRYLIKTRGQQVTLSCSPISGHRSVSWYQQTPGQGLQFLFEYFSETQRNKGNFPGRFSGRQFSNSRSEMNVSTLELGDSALYLCASSLVEGAFGQGTRLTVV.

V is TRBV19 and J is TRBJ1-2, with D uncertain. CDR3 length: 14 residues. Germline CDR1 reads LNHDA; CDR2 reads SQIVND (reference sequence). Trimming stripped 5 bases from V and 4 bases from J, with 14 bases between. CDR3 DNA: TGTGCCAGTAGTGTTGACTCTTTCCTCTATGGCTACACCTTC. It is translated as CASSVDSFLYGYTF.

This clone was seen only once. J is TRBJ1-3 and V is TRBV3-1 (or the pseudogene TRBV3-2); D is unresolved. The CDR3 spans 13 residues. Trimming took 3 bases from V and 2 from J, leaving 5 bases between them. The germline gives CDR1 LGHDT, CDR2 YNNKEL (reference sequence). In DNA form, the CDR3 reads TGTGCCAGCAGCCAGGGAGCTGGAAACACCATATATTTT. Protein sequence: CASSQGAGNTIYF.

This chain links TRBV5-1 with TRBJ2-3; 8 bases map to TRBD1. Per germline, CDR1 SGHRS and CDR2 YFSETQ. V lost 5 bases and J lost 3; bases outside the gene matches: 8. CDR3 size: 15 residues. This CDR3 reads CASREWTGSTDTQYF. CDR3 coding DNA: TGCGCCAGCAGGGAATGGACAGGGTCAACAGATACGCAGTATTTT.